This T cell receptor (beta chain) appears in the sequencing data of a study of OX40 agonist ivuxolimab in advanced cancers. Study context: Previous treatment with anti-PD-1, anti-PD-L1 or anti-CTLA-4 therapy was allowed; about 37% had received some. Study outcomes and limitations: The study did not work out the antigen specificity of the expanded peripheral T cells.

This clone has just one count. The antigen is undetermined. The CDR3 is made up of 14 amino acids. Trimming cost V 0 bases and J 7 bases, with 13 bases left between them. CDR1 SGHRS and CDR2 YFSETQ come from the germline V gene. TCRdb's copy holds only in-frame clones and misses some; the assay was immunoSEQ multiplex PCR. The sample holds roughly 76,000 clones, roughly 86% seen once. The sequencing used CD4+ or CD8+ T cells sorted from blood, collected in a trial of the OX40 agonist ivuxolimab. The TCR comes from an adult with an advanced solid tumor such as melanoma, head and neck, liver or kidney cancer. J is TRBJ1-1 and V is TRBV5-1, with D possibly TRBD1 on 5 matching bases. The CDR3, as DNA: TGCGCCAGCAGCTTGGGAGAATACAGGAGTGAAGCTTTCTTT. Amino acid sequence: CASSLGEYRSEAFF.